The T cell receptor beta chain under discussion was sequenced for a study of synovial regulatory T cells in juvenile arthritis (dated by TCRdb to about 2015). As for the study more broadly: Of the sequenced patients, about six received methotrexate, one received methotrexate plus infliximab, a few were therapy-naive, and one had no treatment information. TCR repertoire comparisons included Treg and Teff subsets from ten to eleven JIA patients with active disease. The study compared the TCRbeta CDR3 repertoires of blood iaTreg cells, other blood Treg cells and synovial fluid Treg cells taken from matched patient samples. Effector T cell subsets were also sequenced in this cohort for comparisons, but the Treg dataset alone covers only blood and synovial fluid Treg cells. Broad study findings and their caveats: TCR diversity was lower in blood iaTreg cells than in other blood Treg cells, which is consistent with antigen-driven expansion. Synovial Treg cells shared more CDR3 sequences with iaTreg cells than with other blood Treg cells, and Chao-Jaccard similarity confirmed that synovial Treg cells were more closely related to iaTreg cells. iaTreg TCR repertoires were found to be largely private across patients and to partially overlap with synovial Teff and blood CPL repertoires.

TCR repertoires were obtained from approximately eleven juvenile idiopathic arthritis patients with active disease who had not reached inactive disease, of whom 3 were polyarticular and 8 were oligoarticular. The median age of the TCR-sequenced patients was over 10 years (range roughly 2.2-25), and their median disease duration was around seven years (range 0.2-19.1). Samples for TCR repertoire analysis were collected at two centres in Italy. Peripheral blood mononuclear cells were isolated using a Histopaque-1077 density gradient and were cryopreserved in 90% FCS with approximately 10% DMSO. The library was produced with the immunoSEQ multiplex PCR assay. TCRbeta CDR3 sequencing was carried out by Adaptive Biotechnologies. The authors' pipeline ran thus. Repertoire similarity was assessed using the Chao-modified Jaccard index and the median clonotype overlap from 200 random subsamples at equal sample size. Similarity analyses used either productive nucleotide sequences or in silico-translated amino acid sequences. Repertoires were compared using hierarchical clustering with single linkage and t-SNE, both based on Chao-modified Jaccard distances. Repertoire diversity was assessed with the Renyi index over a range of alpha values after the sample sizes were normalised. Drawn from immuneACCESS, this table holds only the in-frame rearrangements with V and J called that TCRdb kept. Clones are partly lost; checked studies trace under half to an unresolved V gene and leave the rest unexplained. V and J calls and clone size are as listed in that table; D and trimming were resolved from the DNA. This sample's table contains 7,500 to 10,000 clones. About 0.33% of the sample goes to the ten largest clones.

Of note for this clone: Its target antigen remains unknown.

The germline V gene yields LGHNT for CDR1 and FRNRAP for CDR2. Reading from cysteine to phenylalanine, the CDR3 counts 16 amino acids. No DNA sequence was recorded. The sequenced material came from Treg cells from blood. The cell subset or site tag for this specimen amounts to: remaining (HLA-DR-negative) circulating blood Treg cells. The TCR sequence derives from a donor aged 2-30 years with juvenile idiopathic arthritis. The rearrangement combines TRBV12-5 with TRBJ2-7; TCRdb's D call, TRBD2, is unchecked because there is no DNA. The CDR3 region has the sequence CASGLVLGLATYEQYF.